The 15 T cell receptor beta chains listed next were all sequenced from one sample in a study of blood T cell repertoires in COVID-19. Profiling relied on immunoSEQ multiplex PCR, and the TCRdb table lists in-frame clones only, not all of them. The data hold a few hundred thousand clones, with 70% to 90% observed a single time. The sequencing input was peripheral blood. Source of these receptors: a woman in her forties or fifties with COVID-19, enrolled during active disease.

V gene TRBV5-4 combines with J gene TRBJ1-2; D might be TRBD1 (5 bases). Trimming took off 6 bases at V and 7 bases at J, with 19 bases between the two ends. In germline, CDR1 is SGHNT, CDR2 YYREEE (reference sequence). The CDR3 length is 14 residues. The CDR3 DNA reads as TGTGCCAGCACTGGCAGGGCAGACAACACTGGCTACACCTTC. Amino acid sequence: CASTGRADNTGYTF.

The chain employs TRBV5-4 and TRBJ2-7, with D possibly being TRBD1 (5 bases). Trimming left V 4 bases short and J 6 bases short, with 17 bases between. The V gene's germline CDR1 is SGHNT and CDR2 YYREEE (reference sequence). The CDR3 spans 14 residues. The CDR3, as DNA: TGTGCCAGCAGCGTGACAGTTATCGGCTCCGAGCAGTACTTC. This translates into CASSVTVIGSEQYF.

This chain uses TRBV19 with TRBJ2-5, with 12 nucleotides matching TRBD1. V trimming: 3 bases; J trimming: 5 bases; junction bases outside the gene matches: 13. CDR1 is LNHDA, CDR2 SQIVND, per germline (reference sequence). The CDR3 covers 18 residues. The CDR3 DNA sequence: TGTGCCAGTAGTATGCCGGGACAGGGGGCCGTGGGGAGTGAGACCCAGTACTTC. This translates into CASSMPGQGAVGSETQYF.

The V gene is TRBV11-2, the J gene TRBJ1-4; 7 bases match TRBD1. CDR1 SGHAT and CDR2 FQNNGV come from the germline V gene. The CDR3 contains 15 residues. Trimming cost V 3 bases and J 8 bases; bases outside gene matches: 9. CDR3 bases: TGTGCCAGCAGCTTCCTATGGACAGGAGGGGAAAAACTGTTTTTT. Amino acids: CASSFLWTGGEKLFF.

This clone was picked up one time. The chain joins TRBV27 to TRBJ2-7; maybe TRBD1 (6 bases). Trimming removed 7 bases at V and 1 base at J, with 14 bases between. The CDR3 is 14 amino acids. From germline, CDR1 is MNHEY and CDR2 SMNVEV (reference sequence). In DNA, the CDR3 is TGTGCCAGCAACGAACAGGGCTCTTCCTACGAGCAGTACTTC. This codes for CASNEQGSSYEQYF.

The chain recombines TRBV12-3 or TRBV12-4 with TRBJ1-1; the D gene is possibly TRBD1 (5 bases). The CDR3 consists of 12 residues. V was shortened by 1 base and J by 6 bases, with 6 bases between the two germline ends. The CDR3 is CASSLDRSEAFF. The CDR3 DNA is TGTGCCAGCAGTTTAGACAGGTCTGAAGCTTTCTTT.

CDR3 bases: TGTGCCAGCAGCCGTGACTCAGAGCAGTTCTTC. It codes for CASSRDSEQFF. The J gene is TRBJ2-1, the V gene TRBV6-6; D is ambiguous. V was trimmed by 6 bases and J by 10 bases, leaving 10 bases between them. CDR1 and CDR2 (germline): MNHNY, SVGAGI (reference sequence). The CDR3 loop spans 11 amino acids.

The chain is built from TRBV27 and TRBJ2-1; a weak D match, TRBD1 (5 bases). The CDR3 loop spans 13 amino acids. Trimming stripped 3 bases from V and 9 bases from J, with 12 bases between. Germline CDR1 is MNHEY and CDR2 is SMNVEV (reference sequence). CDR3 protein: CASSFRRASEQFF. DNA of the CDR3: TGTGCCAGCAGTTTTCGCAGGGCGAGTGAGCAGTTCTTC.

The chain combines TRBV7-3 with TRBJ1-1; perhaps TRBD1 as D (5 bases). V lost 2 bases to trimming and J lost 7 bases, with 14 bases between them. Per germline, CDR1 SGHTA and CDR2 FQGTGA. The CDR3 has 14 amino acids. DNA of the CDR3: TGTGCCAGCAGCTTATTAGATGGGGCCGATGAAGCTTTCTTT. It is translated as CASSLLDGADEAFF.

The chain uses TRBV6-5 and TRBJ2-1, with D tentatively TRBD1 (7 bases). Germline V gene sequence: CDR1 MNHEY, CDR2 SVGAGI. This CDR3 has 15 residues. The V end was cut by 7 bases, the J end by 5 bases, with 18 bases between. The CDR3 nucleotides are TGTGCCAGCACCATATGGGGGGACAGTAACAATGAGCAGTTCTTC. This codes for CASTIWGDSNNEQFF.

The chain has TRBV2 and TRBJ1-2; the D is unclear. Germline CDR1 reads SNHLY; CDR2 reads FYNNEI. V was pared by 6 bases and J by 0 bases, with 11 bases between. The CDR3 consists of 14 residues. In DNA, the CDR3 is TGTGCCAGCAGCCCAGAAAACACTAACTATGGCTACACCTTC. As protein: CASSPENTNYGYTF.

The chain joins TRBV9 to TRBJ2-1, with TRBD2 identical over 7 bases. Trimming took 3 bases from V and 6 from J; bases not matched to a gene: 12. CDR1 SGDLS and CDR2 YYNGEE come from the germline V gene. CDR3 size: 16 residues. CDR3 amino acids: CASSDSGTTVFNEQFF. CDR3 coding DNA: TGTGCCAGCAGCGACTCCGGGACTACAGTCTTCAATGAGCAGTTCTTC.

The V call is TRBV28, the J call TRBJ1-1; tentatively, D is TRBD1 (5 bases). CDR1 and CDR2 from the germline V gene are MDHEN and SYDVKM. V dropped 6 bases and J dropped 0 bases, with 17 bases sitting between them. The CDR3 spans 16 residues. The CDR3 reads CASSSPGGFVNTEAFF. CDR3 sequence (DNA): TGTGCCAGCAGCTCTCCCGGGGGTTTTGTGAACACTGAAGCTTTCTTT.

This clone was found once. The rearrangement joins TRBV5-1 to TRBJ2-5; 7 bases align to TRBD1. The CDR3 totals 14 residues. V shed 4 bases, J shed 3 bases, and the junction held 6 bases outside the gene matches. Germline V gene sequence: CDR1 SGHRS, CDR2 YFSETQ. CDR3 nucleotides: TGCGCCAGCAGCGTCGGGACAGCCGAAGAGACCCAGTACTTC. Its translation: CASSVGTAEETQYF.

A few counts support this clone. Written as DNA, the CDR3 is TGCAGCGTTGGAGGGGGGAGGGGGACCCGGAACACTGAAGCTTTCTTT. Translated: CSVGGGRGTRNTEAFF. V is TRBV29-1 and J is TRBJ1-1; D might be TRBD1 (6 bases). Trimming removed 4 bases at V and 1 base at J, with 19 bases between. CDR1 SQVTM and CDR2 ANQGSEA come from the germline V gene. The CDR3 consists of 16 residues.